These 8 T cell receptor beta chains came from one sample sequenced in a study of PD-L1 blockade in urothelial cancer. TCRdb's copy holds only in-frame clones and misses some; the assay was immunoSEQ multiplex PCR. The sample includes tens of thousands of clones, 70% to 90% of them seen just once. Time point specified: peripheral blood 6 weeks after treatment start. Specimen: PBMCs, collected around atezolizumab (anti-PD-L1) treatment. The source of these receptors is a man in his sixties or seventies with urothelial cancer.

The chain combines TRBV4-1 with TRBJ2-1; 9 bases are a match to TRBD1. The CDR3 runs to 16 residues. Trimming removed 2 bases from V and 4 bases from J; junction bases left unmatched: 6. CDR1 MGHRA and CDR2 YSYEKL come from the germline V gene. CDR3 residues: CASSQRGTGLYNEQFF. The CDR3 bases are TGCGCCAGCAGCCAACGCGGGACAGGGTTATACAATGAGCAGTTCTTC.

The chain employs TRBV29-1 and TRBJ1-5; TRBD1 matches 8 bases. Per the germline V gene, CDR1 is SQVTM and CDR2 is ANQGSEA. This CDR3 comprises 13 residues. Trimming took 6 bases from V and 7 from J; bases not matched to a gene: 8. CDR3 sequence: CSVGTGGGQPQHF. In DNA form, the CDR3 reads TGCAGCGTAGGCACAGGGGGTGGGCAGCCCCAGCATTTT.

This clone was picked up one time. The rearrangement joins TRBV5-4 to TRBJ1-1; D perhaps matches TRBD1 (6 bases). Germline values: CDR1 SGHNT, CDR2 YYREEE (reference sequence). CDR3 length equals 14 residues. V was pared by 1 base and J by 4 bases, with 11 bases between. CDR3 DNA sequence: TGTGCCAGCAGCTTGCAGGGGTCGGGCACTGAAGCTTTCTTT. It translates to CASSLQGSGTEAFF. The full variable domain, with the rest looked up from reference TRBV5-4 and TRBJ1-1, is ETGVTQSPTHLIKTRGQQVTLRCSSQSGHNTVSWYQQALGQGPQFIFQYYREEENGRGNFPPRFSGLQFPNYSSELNVNALELDDSALYLCASSLQGSGTEAFFGQGTRLTVV.

DNA of the CDR3: TGTGCCAGCAGCTTGGATACAGGGGGCAGAGAGACCCAGTACTTC. This translates into CASSLDTGGRETQYF. The gene calls are TRBV5-4 and TRBJ2-5, with 9 bases that match TRBD1. This CDR3 region has 15 residues. Germline loops: CDR1 SGHNT, CDR2 YYREEE (reference sequence). With 0 bases clipped from V and 4 bases from J, the junction kept 4 bases outside the gene matches. Full variable domain (rest looked up from reference TRBV5-4 and TRBJ2-5): ETGVTQSPTHLIKTRGQQVTLRCSSQSGHNTVSWYQQALGQGPQFIFQYYREEENGRGNFPPRFSGLQFPNYSSELNVNALELDDSALYLCASSLDTGGRETQYFGPGTRLLVL.

The rearrangement joins TRBV30 to TRBJ2-7; 8 bases match TRBD1. The ends lost 5 bases at V and 3 bases at J; junction bases unmatched: 6. This CDR3 has 13 residues. Looked up from germline, CDR1 is GTSNPN and CDR2 is SVGIG (reference sequence). The CDR3 nucleotides are TGTGCCTGGGGACGGACAGGGCTCTACGAGCAGTACTTC. Encoded protein: CAWGRTGLYEQYF.

The chain recombines TRBV28 with TRBJ1-2; D unclear. Trimming stripped 7 bases from V and 2 bases from J, with 14 bases between. CDR3 length equals 14 residues. Germline assignment: CDR1 MDHEN and CDR2 SYDVKM. The CDR3 loop is CASTTSPLNYGYTF. The CDR3 nucleotides are TGTGCCAGCACCACCTCCCCCCTAAACTATGGCTACACCTTC.

The genes are TRBV2 and TRBJ2-1; D perhaps matches TRBD1 (6 bases). CDR3 length: 13 residues. With 5 bases removed from V and 4 bases from J, the gap between germline ends came to 9 bases. CDR1 and CDR2 (germline): SNHLY, FYNNEI. The CDR3 DNA sequence: TGTGCCAGCAGTCGCACAGGGTACAATGAGCAGTTCTTC. It codes for CASSRTGYNEQFF.

This clone was counted once. CDR3 sequence (DNA): TGTGCCAGTAGTATCGGGACAGGAAACTATGGCTACACCTTC. Translating gives CASSIGTGNYGYTF. The chain couples TRBV19 to TRBJ1-2; 8 positions match TRBD1. Germline CDR1 and CDR2: LNHDA and SQIVND (reference sequence). The V and J ends lost 3 bases and 2 bases, in that order; junction bases with no gene match: 2. CDR3 length: 14 residues. The variable domain in full, completed from reference TRBV19 and TRBJ1-2, reads DGGITQSPKYLFRKEGQNVTLSCEQNLNHDAMYWYRQDPGQGLRLIYYSQIVNDFQKGDIAEGYSVSREKKESFPLTVTSAQKNPTAFYLCASSIGTGNYGYTFGSGTRLTVV.